A single sample gave rise to the 7 T cell receptor beta chains below, sequenced in a study of blood T cell repertoires in COVID-19. Sequencing was performed with immunoSEQ multiplex PCR; in TCRdb, only in-frame clones are kept and a portion is missing. The table has more than 75,000 clones, approximately 89% seen once. Sequenced: peripheral blood. These receptors were collected from a man between 45 and 60 years old with acute or convalescent COVID-19.

This clone was observed a single time. This chain links TRBV6-1 with TRBJ2-2, with D tentatively TRBD2 (5 bases). The CDR3 has 15 residues. Germline CDR1 is MNHNS and CDR2 is SASEGT. Trimming pared 5 bases from V and 4 bases from J, leaving 14 bases between. The CDR3 spells CASSSPSMGTGELFF. The CDR3 DNA follows: TGTGCCAGCAGTTCGCCTAGCATGGGCACCGGGGAGCTGTTTTTT.

The gene calls are TRBV9 and TRBJ2-2; 12 bases fit TRBD2. V lost 4 bases to trimming and J lost 7 bases; unmatched junction nucleotides: 5. CDR3 size: 15 residues. Germline CDR1 SGDLS, CDR2 YYNGEE. In nucleotides, the CDR3 is TGTGCCAGCAGCCCTAGCGGGAGGGCGATCGGGGAGCTGTTTTTT. This codes for CASSPSGRAIGELFF.

This clone appeared a single time. V is TRBV6-2 or TRBV6-3 and J is TRBJ2-7, with D possibly matching TRBD1 (6 bases). Germline assignment: CDR1 MNHEY and CDR2 SVGEGT. V lost 2 bases and J 5 bases, leaving 13 bases between the germline ends. The CDR3 consists of 14 residues. This CDR3 is CASSYVAGVNEQYF. CDR3 bases: TGTGCCAGCAGTTACGTGGCAGGGGTGAACGAGCAGTACTTC.

The chain uses TRBV7-9 and TRBJ2-3; maybe TRBD2 (5 bases). The CDR3 totals 14 residues. Deletions cut 5 bases from V and 0 bases from J, with 9 bases between. Germline V lookup: CDR1 SEHNR, CDR2 FQNEAQ (reference sequence). The CDR3 bases are TGTGCCAGCAGCCCGGGGTTTAGCACAGATACGCAGTATTTT. Translation: CASSPGFSTDTQYF. Looking up the rest from reference TRBV7-9 and TRBJ2-3 gives the full variable domain: DTGVSQNPRHKITKRGQNVTFRCDPISEHNRLYWYRQTLGQGPEFLTYFQNEAQLEKSRLLSDRFSAERPKGSFSTLEIQRTEQGDSAMYLCASSPGFSTDTQYFGPGTRLTVL.

The chain employs TRBV5-1 and TRBJ2-5; 8 bases map to TRBD2. The V and J ends lost 1 base and 1 base, in that order; junction bases with no gene match: 6. CDR1 is SGHRS and CDR2 is YFSETQ in the germline V gene. The CDR3 has 16 amino acids. CDR3 sequence reads: CASSLPAGAPQETQYF. The DNA for the CDR3 is TGCGCCAGCAGCTTGCCAGCGGGGGCCCCCCAAGAGACCCAGTACTTC.

This clone was observed a few times. The V gene is TRBV7-9, the J gene TRBJ2-5; 11 nucleotides line up with TRBD2. After removal of 3 bases from V and 7 bases from J, the junction contained 16 bases not matched to a gene. Germline-derived CDR1 and CDR2 are SEHNR and FQNEAQ (reference sequence). The CDR3 contains 18 residues. The CDR3 reads CASSFPKPGLAVLGTQYF. CDR3 nucleotide sequence: TGTGCCAGCAGCTTCCCAAAACCGGGACTAGCGGTACTGGGGACCCAGTACTTC.

This clone was detected only once. The rearrangement joins TRBV5-5 to TRBJ1-5, with unresolved D. Germline-derived CDR1 and CDR2 are SGHKS and YYEKEE (reference sequence). Trimming took 0 bases from V and 2 from J, leaving 9 bases between them. This CDR3 has 15 residues. The CDR3 bases are TGTGCCAGCAGCTTGGAGGTAGCACGCAATCAGCCCCAGCATTTT. This gives the protein CASSLEVARNQPQHF.